Described below is a single T cell receptor beta chain sequence and its context. The antigen it recognizes is unknown. The input lacks base qualities; no much larger clone sits a single base away. The germline V gene (reference sequence) specifies LGHDT as CDR1 and YNNKEL as CDR2. The CDR3 runs 17 amino acids, cysteine and phenylalanine included. Left in the record is the CDR3 DNA by itself, 51 bases read in frame from the first base. The V end loses 0 bases and the J end loses 0 bases, and a stretch of 15 bases separates them. This specimen belongs to a study of blood T cell repertoires in COVID-19 (dated by TCRdb to 2019 to 2021). Some background on the complete study: Collaborator samples came from the United States, Italy and Spain and covered acute and convalescent phases of COVID-19. Deeply sampled blood TCRbeta repertoires from subjects exposed to, actively infected with, or recovered from COVID-19 were included in the dataset. The prospective study material was composed of cDNA or gDNA derived from T cells, B-cell-depleted T cells, or PBMCs. HLA class I and class II types, where available, came from metadata supplied by the sample provider rather than from assay-based typing. The samples were drawn from the first 160 participants of the ongoing ImmuneRACE study and from roughly 1,300 subjects provided by 6 global collaborators. The repertoires were released in a freely available public database intended as a resource for research on the immune response to SARS-CoV-2. Sample metadata almost always included a de-identified subject ID, COVID-19 status, age in years and sex. General findings and caveats noted by the study authors: Clinical and demographic metadata were provided uncurated, with the amount varying by source and participant.

TCRbeta CDR3 regions were amplified from genomic DNA using the immunoSEQ Assay, a bias-controlled multiplex PCR. In the source study's methods: The number of nucleated cells in each sample was estimated by amplification of reference gene primers within the assay. To quantify the absolute abundance of each unique TCRbeta CDR3 rearrangement, sequence reads were collapsed and filtered. For each sample, productive Simpson clonality was calculated by taking the square root of Simpson's diversity index across productive rearrangements. TCRdb holds this immuneACCESS table with in-frame rearrangements only. Some clones are missing; in checked studies, unresolved V genes explain under half, and the rest has no known cause. V, J and clone size derive from that table, while D and trimming were established from the DNA sequence. This sample comprises about 54,000 clones, 90% of them detected only once. In total, the top ten clones hold approximately 8% of the sample.

The collaborating institutions used their own protocols to collect whole blood in K2EDTA tubes. Collaborator samples were shipped for TCRbeta analysis as frozen whole blood, isolated PBMCs, or DNA extracted from either sample type. The clonotype comes from a woman in her thirties or forties with active COVID-19. The V and J genes are TRBV3-1 (or the pseudogene TRBV3-2) and TRBJ2-7; tentative D gene TRBD1, with 5 bases matching. The sample comprised peripheral blood. Read as DNA, the sequence is TGTGCCAGCAGCCAAGATCGTGGGGCGCTACGCTCCTACGAGCAGTACTTC. Translated, it gives CASSQDRGALRSYEQYF.